A single sample gave rise to the 8 T cell receptor beta chains below, sequenced in a study of breast tumors, draining lymph nodes, adjacent tissues. Breast cancer patients provided tissue from their axillary draining lymph nodes. TCRdb independently ran MiXCR on the multiplex PCR reads; one entry per CDR3 protein. The data show 200,000 or so distinct CDR3 sequences, 30% to 40% seen once. The source material was axillary lymph node tissue. The receptors come from a female donor with breast cancer. Some clones in this sample may be carry-over from other donors' samples.

This clonotype was recorded many times. This may stem from a read error, because a much larger clone lies one nucleotide away. The chain couples TRBV20-1 to TRBJ2-7; 7 nucleotides line up with TRBD1. This CDR3 has 13 residues. From germline, CDR1 is DFQATT and CDR2 SNEGSKA (reference sequence). The CDR3 sequence: CSASTGQTYAQYF. CDR3 bases: TGCAGTGCTAGTACGGGACAGACCTACGCGCAGTACTTC.

This clonotype was seen at least ten times. The junction shows a germline mismatch at one end, possibly a read error. The chain employs TRBV7-9 and TRBJ1-2; D is unclear. CDR1 SEHNR and CDR2 FQNEAQ come from the germline V gene (reference sequence). The CDR3 spans 15 residues. The CDR3 sequence: CASSFPGASGYGYPF. The CDR3 DNA follows: TGTGCCAGCAGCTTCCCCGGTGCCTCCGGCTATGGCTACCCCTTC.

This clonotype was detected ten times or more. The CDR3 reads CASSLGQNQPQHF. For the CDR3, the DNA is TGTGCCAGCAGCCTCGGACAGAATCAGCCCCAGCATTTT. This sequence joins TRBV3-1 and TRBJ1-5, with D maybe TRBD1 (6 bases). V was trimmed by 4 bases and J by 4 bases, leaving 8 bases between them. The CDR3 totals 13 residues. The germline V gene encodes CDR1 LGHDT and CDR2 YNNKEL (reference sequence). The full variable domain, rest sourced from reference TRBV3-1 and TRBJ1-5, is DTAVSQTPKYLVTQMGNDKSIKCEQNLGHDTMYWYKQDSKKFLKIMFSYNNKELIINETVPNRFSPKSPDKAHLNLHINSLELGDSAVYFCASSLGQNQPQHFGDGTRLSIL.

Ten or more counts support this clonotype. The chain carries TRBV6-1 and TRBJ1-2; tentatively, D is TRBD1 (5 bases). Germline CDR1 MNHNS, CDR2 SASEGT. CDR3 length equals 14 residues. The germline V and J ends were trimmed by 6 bases and 3 bases, with 14 bases remaining between them. CDR3 nucleotides: TGTGCCAGCAGGGGGCATTTGACGGACTATGGCTACACCTTC. This codes for CASRGHLTDYGYTF.

This clonotype has just a few counts. Possible read error: a much larger clone is one base away. V usage is TRBV6-5 and J usage is TRBJ1-6; D may be TRBD1 (5 bases). V was clipped by 5 bases and J by 9 bases, with 14 bases between them. CDR3 length: 14 amino acids. The germline V gene has CDR1 MNHEY and CDR2 SVGAGI. CDR3 in DNA: TGTGCCAGCAGTCTAGGGGACCTAAGTTCACCCCTCCACTTT. It encodes CASSLGDLSSPLHF.

The table lists this clonotype with many counts. The chain carries TRBV7-8 and TRBJ1-2, with 7 bases fitting TRBD1. CDR1 SGHVS and CDR2 FQNEAQ come from the germline V gene. The CDR3 sequence is 13 residues long. V shed 3 bases, J shed 8 bases, and the junction held 6 bases outside the gene matches. The CDR3 nucleotides read TGTGCCAGCAGCTTGAGGGGGCTAGGGGGCTACACCTTC. Translated, it gives CASSLRGLGGYTF. The complete variable domain, with remaining parts taken from reference TRBV7-8 and TRBJ1-2, reads GAGVSQSPRYKVAKRGQDVALRCDPISGHVSLFWYQQALGQGPEFLTYFQNEAQLDKSGLPSDRFFAERPEGSVSTLKIQRTQQEDSAVYLCASSLRGLGGYTFGSGTRLTVV.

This clonotype has just a few counts. The gene calls are TRBV18 and TRBJ1-3; 8 bases line up with TRBD1. The CDR3 has 16 residues. The V gene end was trimmed by 3 bases and the J gene end by 0 bases; junction bases not matched to a gene: 4. CDR1 is KGHSH, CDR2 LQKENI, per germline. DNA of the CDR3: TGTGCCAGCTCACCGACAGGGGCCTACTCTGGAAACACCATATATTTT. Translating it yields CASSPTGAYSGNTIYF. Looking up the rest from reference TRBV18 and TRBJ1-3 gives the full variable domain: NAGVMQNPRHLVRRRGQEARLRCSPMKGHSHVYWYRQLPEEGLKFMVYLQKENIIDESGMPKERFSAEFPKEGPSILRIQQVVRGDSAAYFCASSPTGAYSGNTIYFGEGSWLTVV.

This clonotype was recorded many times. V usage is TRBV29-1 and J usage is TRBJ2-1, with D maybe TRBD1 (5 bases). The length of the CDR3 is 10 residues. Trimming left V 5 bases short and J 8 bases short, with 7 bases between. From germline, CDR1 is SQVTM and CDR2 ANQGSEA. The CDR3 loop reads CSVQGYEQFF. In nucleotides, the CDR3 is TGCAGCGTTCAGGGATATGAGCAGTTCTTC.